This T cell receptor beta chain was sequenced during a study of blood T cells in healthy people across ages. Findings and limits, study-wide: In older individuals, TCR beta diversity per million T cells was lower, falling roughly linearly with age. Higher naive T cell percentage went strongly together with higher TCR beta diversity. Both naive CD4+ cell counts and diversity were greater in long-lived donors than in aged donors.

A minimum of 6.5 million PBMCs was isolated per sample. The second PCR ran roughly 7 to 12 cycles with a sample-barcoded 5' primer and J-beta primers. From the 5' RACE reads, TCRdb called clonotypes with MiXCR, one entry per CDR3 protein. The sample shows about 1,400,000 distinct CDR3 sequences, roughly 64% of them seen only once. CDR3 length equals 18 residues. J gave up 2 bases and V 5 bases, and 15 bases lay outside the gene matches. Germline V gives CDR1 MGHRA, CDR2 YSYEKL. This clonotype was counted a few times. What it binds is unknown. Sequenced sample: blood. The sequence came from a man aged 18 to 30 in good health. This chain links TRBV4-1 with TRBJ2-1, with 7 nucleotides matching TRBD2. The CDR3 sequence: CASSARYPSGNPYNEQFF. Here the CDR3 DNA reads TGCGCCAGCAGCGCCCGCTATCCTAGCGGAAACCCCTACAATGAGCAGTTCTTC.